The 23 T cell receptor beta chains listed next were all sequenced from one sample in a study of beta chain features in type 1 diabetes. Study results and caveats: In all four CD4+ subsets, TCRB CDR3 length was significantly, moderately reduced in type 1 diabetes.

As every portion of the isolated RNA was reverse transcribed, the sequencing read expressed TCRB transcripts. Repertoires were generated with immunoSEQ multiplex PCR, while TCRdb's copy carries only in-frame clones and drops some. The sample holds some 240,000 clones, around 16% seen once. Antigen specificity for these receptors is unknown. Material: naive CD4+ T cells from blood. All receptors come from a man aged 25 to 40 with type 1 diabetes.

The chain employs TRBV25-1 and TRBJ2-1; D may be TRBD1 (6 bases). Looked up from germline, CDR1 is MGHDK and CDR2 is SYGVNS. V lost 3 bases and J 0 bases, leaving 6 bases between the germline ends. This CDR3 has 14 amino acids. This chain's CDR3 is CASSDRGSYNEQFF. The CDR3 DNA reads TGTGCCAGCAGTGACAGGGGCTCCTACAATGAGCAGTTCTTC. Variable domain in full (rest from reference TRBV25-1 and TRBJ2-1): EADIYQTPRYLVIGTGKKITLECSQTMGHDKMYWYQQDPGMELHLIHYSYGVNSTEKGDLSSESTVSRIRTEHFPLTLESARPSHTSQYLCASSDRGSYNEQFFGPGTRLTVL.

The rearrangement joins TRBV4-1 to TRBJ1-1; tentatively, D is TRBD1 (5 bases). The ends were cut back, 2 bases at V and 2 bases at J, with 12 bases in the middle. The V gene's germline CDR1 is MGHRA and CDR2 YSYEKL. The CDR3 is 15 residues long. The CDR3 DNA follows: TGCGCCAGCAGCCAACTTACAGGAGCAAACACTGAAGCTTTCTTT. Protein: CASSQLTGANTEAFF.

This clone was counted a few times. The chain uses TRBV29-1 and TRBJ1-2; perhaps TRBD1 as D (6 bases). The V gene lost 6 bases and the J gene lost 2 bases, with 7 bases spanning the gap. This CDR3 has 11 residues. The germline V gene has CDR1 SQVTM and CDR2 ANQGSEA. The CDR3 loop is CSVGQNYGYTF. CDR3 sequence (DNA): TGCAGCGTCGGACAGAACTATGGCTACACCTTC.

The chain employs TRBV15 and TRBJ2-5, with a tentative D call TRBD1 (5 bases). CDR1 LNHNV and CDR2 YYDKDF come from the germline V gene (reference sequence). The CDR3 totals 13 residues. Between the trimmed V and J ends, which lost 6 bases and 5 bases, there was a span of 13 bases. CDR3 region: CATSMGRVETQYF. In nucleotides, the CDR3 is TGTGCCACCAGTATGGGCAGGGTGGAGACCCAGTACTTC.

This rearrangement joins TRBV30 to TRBJ2-1; no clear D. Trimming took off 7 bases at V and 5 bases at J, with 12 bases between the two ends. CDR3 length equals 12 residues. In germline, CDR1 is GTSNPN, CDR2 SVGIG (reference sequence). The CDR3 DNA reads TGTGCCTCCCTTTTGTGGCACAATGAGCAGTTCTTC. Residues: CASLLWHNEQFF.

The sample holds a few counts of this clone. The sample contains more than one DNA sequence encoding this CDR3. The V gene is TRBV29-1, the J gene TRBJ2-1; D is undetermined. Germline values: CDR1 SQVTM, CDR2 ANQGSEA. The ends were cut back, 4 bases at V and 0 bases at J, with 7 bases in the middle. This CDR3 comprises 13 residues. CDR3 sequence: CSVGSNSYNEQFF. CDR3 sequence (DNA): TGCAGCGTTGGGTCAAACTCCTACAATGAGCAGTTCTTC.

This clone was seen only a few times. CDR3 in amino acids: CASSVLVGDRQFF. CDR3 nucleotides: TGTGCCAGCAGCGTTCTGGTAGGGGATAGACAGTTCTTC. The J gene is TRBJ2-1, the V gene TRBV9; D is possibly TRBD1 (5 bases). Trimming cost V 2 bases and J 13 bases, with 16 bases left between them. The CDR3 totals 13 residues. CDR1 is SGDLS and CDR2 is YYNGEE in the germline V gene.

About this clone: Other DNA sequences within the sample encode an identical CDR3. The chain links TRBV29-1 to TRBJ1-1, with 7 bases that match TRBD1. Germline lookup yields CDR1 SQVTM and CDR2 ANQGSEA. The CDR3 is 12 residues long. Trimming removed 4 bases from V and 3 bases from J; junction bases left unmatched: 2. The CDR3 DNA follows: TGCAGCGTTGTCAGGGGGGACACTGAAGCTTTCTTT. This gives the protein CSVVRGDTEAFF.

This clone was picked up a small number of times. The same CDR3 also results from other DNA sequences found in this sample. The chain links TRBV29-1 to TRBJ2-3; D may be TRBD2 (6 bases). This CDR3 comprises 16 residues. CDR1 and CDR2 from the germline V gene are SQVTM and ANQGSEA. Trimming took off 5 bases at V and 4 bases at J, with 22 bases between the two ends. Here the CDR3 DNA reads TGCAGCGTTCCTGGTCGGTTATCGGGAGCCGCAGATACGCAGTATTTT. Its protein is CSVPGRLSGAADTQYF.

This clone occurred a few times. The V gene is TRBV10-3, the J gene TRBJ2-3, with D perhaps matching TRBD2 (5 bases). The CDR3 is 13 residues long. Germline V CDR1 and CDR2: ENHRY, SYGVKD. Trimming stripped 3 bases from V and 5 bases from J, with 9 bases between. CDR3 region: CAISDLEGDTQYF. CDR3 sequence (DNA): TGTGCCATCAGTGATCTCGAGGGAGATACGCAGTATTTT.

The J gene is TRBJ1-1, the V gene TRBV7-9; D gene uncertain. Germline V gives CDR1 SEHNR, CDR2 FQNEAQ (reference sequence). The V gene lost 3 bases and the J gene lost 3 bases, with 5 bases spanning the gap. This CDR3 has 12 residues. The CDR3 here is CASSFSHTEAFF. CDR3 coding DNA: TGTGCCAGCAGCTTCAGTCACACTGAAGCTTTCTTT.

This clone came up once. CDR3 loop: CASSLGLGAYEQYF. As DNA, the CDR3 is TGTGCCAGCAGCTTGGGTCTCGGGGCCTACGAGCAGTACTTC. J is TRBJ2-7 and V is TRBV11-1, with a weak D call TRBD2 (5 bases). Germline CDR1 SGHAT, CDR2 FQDESV (reference sequence). V lost 3 bases, J lost 2 bases, and 11 bases lay in between. CDR3 length: 14 amino acids.

This clone was seen more than once but under ten times. The V gene is TRBV7-8, the J gene TRBJ2-1; 8 nucleotides match TRBD2. V lost 4 bases and J lost 2; bases outside the gene matches: 10. Germline V gives CDR1 SGHVS, CDR2 FQNEAQ. The CDR3 covers 17 residues. The CDR3 region has the DNA TGTGCCAGCAGCTGGGGACTAGTCATATCGACCTACAATGAGCAGTTCTTC. Its translation is CASSWGLVISTYNEQFF.

The rearrangement links TRBV9 to TRBJ2-5; D is possibly TRBD1 (5 bases). The V gene's germline CDR1 is SGDLS and CDR2 YYNGEE. The CDR3 consists of 14 residues. With 4 bases removed from V and 4 bases from J, the gap between germline ends came to 14 bases. CDR3 nucleotide sequence: TGTGCCAGCAGCCAAGGACACGGCAGAGAGACCCAGTACTTC. Residues: CASSQGHGRETQYF.

This clone has only a few counts. V gene TRBV7-9 combines with J gene TRBJ2-1, with 9 bases identical to TRBD1. This CDR3 has 15 amino acids. The V segment lost 9 bases and the J segment 0 bases; nucleotides outside the gene matches: 6. Germline V lookup: CDR1 SEHNR, CDR2 FQNEAQ (reference sequence). In DNA, the CDR3 is TGTGCCAGTTCCGGGACAGGGCGCTCCTACAATGAGCAGTTCTTC. It yields the protein CASSGTGRSYNEQFF.

The chain joins TRBV6-5 to TRBJ2-7; D is unclear. Trimming pared 7 bases from V and 6 bases from J, leaving 16 bases between. The CDR3 has 13 amino acids. The germline V gene has CDR1 MNHEY and CDR2 SVGAGI. DNA of the CDR3: TGTGCCAGCACCCAAATGGGAAGAACCGAGCAGTACTTC. Its translation: CASTQMGRTEQYF.

This clone has only a few counts. The genes are TRBV5-4 and TRBJ2-1; 10 bases agree with TRBD2. Germline V CDR1 and CDR2: SGHNT, YYREEE (reference sequence). The CDR3 extends over 16 amino acids. Losses at the gene ends were 5 bases for V and 1 base for J; bases not matched to a gene: 6. The CDR3 DNA reads as TGTGCCAGCAGGGCGGCTAGCGGGAGATCCTACAATGAGCAGTTCTTC. Its protein product is CASRAASGRSYNEQFF.

This clone was observed a handful of times. The chain links TRBV7-3 to TRBJ2-1, with 9 bases that match TRBD2. The V gene's germline CDR1 is SGHTA and CDR2 FQGTGA. The CDR3 length is 15 residues. Germline trimming cut 4 bases from V and 5 bases from J; bases unmatched to any gene: 6. CDR3 residues: CASSSGTSPNNEQFF. CDR3 bases: TGTGCCAGCAGCTCCGGGACTAGCCCCAACAATGAGCAGTTCTTC.

Only a few counts were recorded for this clone. The genes are TRBV7-2 and TRBJ2-3; maybe TRBD1 (6 bases). Germline lookup yields CDR1 SGHTA and CDR2 FQGNSA. The ends were cut back, 5 bases at V and 8 bases at J, with 20 bases in the middle. The CDR3 has 15 amino acids. CDR3 DNA sequence: TGTGCCAGCAGCCCGCAGGGGCTGGGACCGGGTACGCAGTATTTT. Its protein is CASSPQGLGPGTQYF.

A few counts support this clone. V and J are TRBV30 and TRBJ2-5, with D perhaps matching TRBD1 or TRBD2 (5 bases each). V lost 0 bases, J lost 7 bases, and 15 bases lay in between. Germline V gene lookup returns CDR1 GTSNPN and CDR2 SVGIG (reference sequence). This CDR3 has 14 residues. The CDR3 loop is CAWSVRSGTGTQYF. The CDR3 DNA follows: TGTGCCTGGAGTGTACGGTCAGGGACGGGGACCCAGTACTTC.

J is TRBJ2-1 and V is TRBV9, with D uncertain. V was clipped by 3 bases and J by 10 bases, with 11 bases between them. The CDR3 loop spans 12 amino acids. CDR1 and CDR2 (germline): SGDLS, YYNGEE. The CDR3 DNA follows: TGTGCCAGCAGCGCCGGTAGATACGAGCAGTTCTTC. Translating it yields CASSAGRYEQFF.

This clone was found a few times. The chain carries TRBV4-3 and TRBJ2-7; D is unclear. V was pared by 1 base and J by 4 bases, with 14 bases between. The CDR3 spans 15 residues. The germline gives CDR1 LGHNA, CDR2 YSLEER. This CDR3 is CASSQGYETAYEQYF. As DNA, the CDR3 is TGCGCCAGCAGCCAAGGCTACGAAACTGCATACGAGCAGTACTTC.

The chain has TRBV4-3 and TRBJ1-2, with D maybe TRBD1 (6 bases). The CDR3 is 14 residues long. CDR1 is LGHNA, CDR2 YSLEER, per germline. V was clipped by 4 bases and J by 4 bases, with 13 bases between them. The CDR3 reads CASSPQGMSYGYTF. As DNA, the CDR3 is TGCGCCAGCAGCCCTCAGGGGATGAGCTATGGCTACACCTTC.